One and the same sample provided the 8 T cell receptor beta chains below, sequenced in a study of cytotoxic CD8 clonotypes in ibrutinib-treated CLL. Repertoires were generated with immunoSEQ multiplex PCR, while TCRdb's copy carries only in-frame clones and drops some. The data show over 120,000 clones, with around 80% seen just once and around 13% held by the top ten. The material was PBMCs, obtained after 12 months of ibrutinib treatment. These receptors came from a human donor with chronic lymphocytic leukemia.

V and J are TRBV5-1 and TRBJ2-7; 9 bases are shared with TRBD1. J lost 5 bases, V lost 6 bases, and 9 bases had no gene match. Germline CDR1 SGHRS, CDR2 YFSETQ. The CDR3 loop spans 14 amino acids. The CDR3 region is CASTMGQGFDEQYF. DNA of the CDR3: TGCGCCAGCACCATGGGACAGGGTTTCGACGAGCAGTACTTC.

This chain uses TRBV6-5 with TRBJ2-7; tentative D call: TRBD1 (6 bases). CDR1 is MNHEY, CDR2 SVGAGI, per germline. The CDR3 runs 15 residues. Trimming took 5 bases from V and 2 from J, leaving 16 bases between them. The CDR3 loop reads CASSAEGWGPYEQYF. In DNA form, the CDR3 reads TGTGCCAGCAGTGCCGAGGGGTGGGGGCCCTACGAGCAGTACTTC.

V usage is TRBV5-1 and J usage is TRBJ2-7; tentatively, D is TRBD2 (5 bases). V was shortened by 1 base and J by 7 bases, with 15 bases between the two germline ends. Germline CDR1 SGHRS, CDR2 YFSETQ. The CDR3 consists of 14 residues. This CDR3 reads CASSLRASTGEQYF. The DNA for the CDR3 is TGCGCCAGCAGCTTGCGGGCATCGACGGGGGAGCAGTACTTC. The full variable domain, rest sourced from reference TRBV5-1 and TRBJ2-7, is KAGVTQTPRYLIKTRGQQVTLSCSPISGHRSVSWYQQTPGQGLQFLFEYFSETQRNKGNFPGRFSGRQFSNSRSEMNVSTLELGDSALYLCASSLRASTGEQYFGPGTRLTVT.

This clone was detected a few times. At one end the junction does not follow the germline gene, possibly because of a read error. The chain joins TRBV2 to TRBJ2-3; a weak D match, TRBD1 (6 bases). The CDR3 covers 10 residues. Germline V gives CDR1 SNHLY, CDR2 FYNNEI. Written as DNA, the CDR3 is TGTGCCAACCACCCTACCTCAGGGGATTTT. Protein sequence: CANHPTSGDF.

The J gene is TRBJ2-1, the V gene TRBV6-5, with D perhaps TRBD2 (6 bases). The V gene's germline CDR1 is MNHEY and CDR2 SVGAGI. Trimming removed 2 bases at V and 5 bases at J, with 16 bases between. The CDR3 spans 16 residues. CDR3 loop: CASSYVELAEDNEQFF. CDR3 nucleotides: TGTGCCAGCAGTTACGTGGAGTTAGCGGAGGACAATGAGCAGTTCTTC.

The chain has TRBV5-1 and TRBJ2-5, with 8 bases matching TRBD2. This CDR3 has 16 amino acids. The V and J ends lost 4 bases and 5 bases, in that order; junction bases with no gene match: 13. Germline CDR1 and CDR2: SGHRS and YFSETQ. This CDR3 is CASSAHPGLDSETQYF. The CDR3 DNA sequence: TGCGCCAGCAGCGCACATCCGGGACTAGATTCGGAGACCCAGTACTTC.

CDR3 in DNA: TGTGCCAGCAGCTTGGGCCTAGCGGGAGTCGGGTACGAGCAGTACTTC. The encoded protein is CASSLGLAGVGYEQYF. The chain combines TRBV5-4 with TRBJ2-7; 10 nucleotides align to TRBD2. Germline CDR1 is SGHNT and CDR2 is YYREEE (reference sequence). This CDR3 has 16 residues. V was pared by 0 bases and J by 4 bases, with 7 bases of the junction left unmatched.

The chain has TRBV5-1 and TRBJ2-7; 9 bases fit TRBD1. This CDR3 is built from 16 residues. CDR1 and CDR2 (germline): SGHRS, YFSETQ. The ends lost 1 base at V and 6 bases at J; junction bases unmatched: 11. Written as DNA, the CDR3 is TGCGCCAGCAGCTTGATCCCAGGGACAGGGAACTCCGAGCAGTACTTC. Its protein is CASSLIPGTGNSEQYF. Full variable domain (rest looked up from reference TRBV5-1 and TRBJ2-7): KAGVTQTPRYLIKTRGQQVTLSCSPISGHRSVSWYQQTPGQGLQFLFEYFSETQRNKGNFPGRFSGRQFSNSRSEMNVSTLELGDSALYLCASSLIPGTGNSEQYFGPGTRLTVT.